A selection of T cell receptor beta chains follows, all from one sample in a study of human T cells and chemical hapten exposure. TCRdb recomputed calls from the RACE reads with MiXCR, one row per CDR3 protein. The sample shows tens of thousands of distinct CDR3 sequences, approximately 10% of them seen only once. The sample was whole blood, taken in connection with sensitization to the hapten diphenylcyclopropenone (DPC). The receptors derive from a woman aged 60 to 75 with alopecia areata. Some clones in this sample may be carry-over from other donors' samples. Each CDR3 is given with its conserved first and last residue. Fields, in order: clone size, V gene, J gene, D gene, CDR3 protein, CDR3 DNA. A D gene is named only where the DNA matches it firmly. Expanded clones get a size class; other rows say once, few or many, or leave the size out.

>-|TRBV7-9|TRBJ1-1|TRBD1
CASRTGQVMNTEAFF
TGTGCCAGCAGAACAGGACAGGTCATGAACACTGAAGCTTTCTTT
>many|TRBV5-1|TRBJ2-7|TRBD1
CASSWDRAYEQYF
TGCGCCAGCAGCTGGGACAGGGCCTACGAGCAGTACTTC
>few|TRBV10-1|TRBJ2-3|TRBD2
CASSDPGLGTDTQYF
TGCGCCAGCAGTGACCCGGGACTAGGTACAGATACGCAGTATTTT
>few|TRBV20-1|TRBJ2-3|TRBD1
CSVNGTGDTQYF
TGCAGTGTCAACGGGACAGGCGATACGCAGTATTTT
>few|TRBV11-2|TRBJ2-5|-
CASSQRGAGETQYF
TGTGCCAGCAGCCAAAGAGGAGCCGGGGAGACCCAGTACTTC
>-|TRBV6-6|TRBJ2-3|-
CASSYRRGSDTQYF
TGTGCCAGCAGTTATAGGAGGGGGTCAGATACGCAGTATTTT
>many|TRBV28|TRBJ2-7|-
CASSWGTYEQYF
TGTGCCAGCAGTTGGGGGACTTACGAGCAGTACTTC
>few|TRBV7-2|TRBJ2-3|-
CASSYQGPTSTDTQYF
TGTGCCAGCAGCTACCAGGGGCCGACTAGCACAGATACGCAGTATTTT
>few|TRBV12-3/TRBV12-4|TRBJ2-3|TRBD2
CASSSGLADTDTQYF
TGTGCCAGCAGTTCGGGACTAGCGGACACAGATACGCAGTATTTT
>many|TRBV10-3|TRBJ1-5|-
CAISGGNQPQHF
TGTGCCATCAGTGGGGGTAATCAGCCCCAGCATTTT
>-|TRBV11-2|TRBJ2-1|-
CASSLERLHNEQFF
TGTGCCAGCAGCTTAGAGAGACTCCACAATGAGCAGTTCTTC
>many|TRBV20-1|TRBJ1-1|TRBD1
CSATRQGPTEAFF
TGCAGTGCTACTCGACAGGGGCCCACTGAAGCTTTCTTT
>many|TRBV7-9|TRBJ1-6|-
CASSFGRSWSPLHF
TGTGCCAGCAGCTTCGGCAGGTCATGGTCACCCCTCCACTTT